This T cell receptor (beta chain) appears in the sequencing data of a study of blood T cell repertoires in COVID-19. Study-wide context: Spain, Italy and the United States supplied samples that represented acute and convalescent COVID-19.

The ends lost 2 bases at V and 3 bases at J; junction bases unmatched: 7. CDR3 length: 14 residues. The germline V gene encodes CDR1 GTSNPN and CDR2 SVGIG (reference sequence). Original processing notes: Amplifying reference gene primers gave estimates of nucleated cell counts. Data came from immunoSEQ multiplex PCR; TCRdb stores just in-frame clones and leaves some out. The DNA gave D and trimming, while V, J and clone size come from that table. Of about 230,000 clones detected, 70% to 90% appear once; the ten largest clones hold 2% to 3%. The receptor's source is a woman between 70 and 85 years old with active or convalescent COVID-19. V usage is TRBV30 and J usage is TRBJ2-7; TRBD1 agrees at 7 bases. Sequencing was done on a sample of peripheral blood. For the CDR3, the DNA is TGTGCCTGGAGTCGGACAGGCGTAAACTACGAGCAGTACTTC. It is translated as CAWSRTGVNYEQYF.